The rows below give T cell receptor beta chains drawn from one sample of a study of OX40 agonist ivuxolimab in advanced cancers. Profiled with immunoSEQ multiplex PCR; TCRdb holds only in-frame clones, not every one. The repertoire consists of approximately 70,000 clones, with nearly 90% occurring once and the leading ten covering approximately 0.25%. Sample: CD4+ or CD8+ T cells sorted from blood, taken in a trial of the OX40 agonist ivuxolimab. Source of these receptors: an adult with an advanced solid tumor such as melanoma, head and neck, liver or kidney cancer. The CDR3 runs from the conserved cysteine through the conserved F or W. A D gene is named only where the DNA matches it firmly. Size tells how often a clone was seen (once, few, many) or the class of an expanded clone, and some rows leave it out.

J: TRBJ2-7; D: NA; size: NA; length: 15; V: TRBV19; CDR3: CATSFGGASIAAQYF; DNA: TGTGCCACCTCCTTTGGAGGAGCCTCGATAGCCGCGCAGTACTTC
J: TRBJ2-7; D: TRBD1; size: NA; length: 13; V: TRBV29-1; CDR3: CSVELDRAREQYF; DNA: TGCAGCGTTGAATTGGACAGGGCCCGGGAGCAGTACTTC
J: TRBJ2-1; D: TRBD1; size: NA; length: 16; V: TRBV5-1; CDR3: CASSWGRTGRLYEQFF; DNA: TGCGCCAGCAGCTGGGGCAGGACAGGGCGGTTATATGAGCAGTTCTTC
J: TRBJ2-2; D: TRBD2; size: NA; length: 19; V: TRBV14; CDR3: CASSLLILAGGPGTGELFF; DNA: TGTGCCAGCAGCCTGCTAATCCTAGCGGGAGGGCCGGGCACCGGGGAGCTGTTTTTT
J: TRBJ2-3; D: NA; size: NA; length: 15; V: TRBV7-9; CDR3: CASSGFDSSTDTQYF; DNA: TGTGCCAGCAGCGGCTTTGATTCTAGCACAGATACGCAGTATTTT
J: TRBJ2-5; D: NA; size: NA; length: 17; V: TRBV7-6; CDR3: CASSRNPVYVGLETQYF; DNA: TGTGCCAGCAGCCGAAACCCAGTTTACGTTGGTTTGGAGACCCAGTACTTC
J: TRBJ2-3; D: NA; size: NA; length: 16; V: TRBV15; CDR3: CATSRDYPRVGDTQYF; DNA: TGTGCCACCAGCAGAGATTATCCCCGGGTAGGAGATACGCAGTATTTT
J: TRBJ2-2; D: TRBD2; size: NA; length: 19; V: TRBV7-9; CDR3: CASSLALSTSGTHTGELFF; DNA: TGTGCCAGCAGCTTAGCGTTGTCGACTAGCGGGACACACACCGGGGAGCTGTTTTTT
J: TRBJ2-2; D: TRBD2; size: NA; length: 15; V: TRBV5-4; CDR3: CASSPAGGFTGELFF; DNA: TGTGCCAGCAGCCCGGCGGGGGGATTCACCGGGGAGCTGTTTTTT
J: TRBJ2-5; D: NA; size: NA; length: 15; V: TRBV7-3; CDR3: CASSLNAGIQETQYF; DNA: TGTGCCAGCAGCTTAAACGCAGGGATCCAAGAGACCCAGTACTTC
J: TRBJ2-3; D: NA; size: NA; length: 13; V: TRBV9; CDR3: CASSVWPSDTQYF; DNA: TGTGCCAGCAGCGTATGGCCGTCAGATACGCAGTATTTT
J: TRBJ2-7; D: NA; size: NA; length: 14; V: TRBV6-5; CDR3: CASSPGRGPYEQYF; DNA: TGTGCCAGCAGCCCAGGGAGGGGGCCCTACGAGCAGTACTTC
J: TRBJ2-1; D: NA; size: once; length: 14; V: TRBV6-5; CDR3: CASSYRGTYNEQFF; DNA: TGTGCCAGCAGTTACCGGGGAACCTACAATGAGCAGTTCTTC
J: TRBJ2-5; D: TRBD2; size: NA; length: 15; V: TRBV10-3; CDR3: CAITKGLAVDETQYF; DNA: TGTGCCATCACCAAGGGACTAGCGGTTGACGAGACCCAGTACTTC
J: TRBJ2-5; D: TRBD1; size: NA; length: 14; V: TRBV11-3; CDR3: CASSRDREQETQYF; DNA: TGTGCCAGCAGCCGGGACAGGGAGCAAGAGACCCAGTACTTC
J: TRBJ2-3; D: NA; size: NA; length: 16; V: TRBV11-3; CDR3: CASSLGRRESTDTQYF; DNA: TGTGCCAGCAGCTTAGGTCGCCGGGAGAGCACAGATACGCAGTATTTT
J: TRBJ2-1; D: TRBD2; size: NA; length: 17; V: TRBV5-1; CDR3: CASSLGTSGSTGAEQFF; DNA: TGCGCCAGCAGCTTGGGGACTAGCGGGAGTACGGGCGCTGAGCAGTTCTTC
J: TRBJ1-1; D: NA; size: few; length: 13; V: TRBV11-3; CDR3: CASSFQGGTEAFF; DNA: TGTGCCAGCAGCTTCCAAGGGGGAACTGAAGCTTTCTTT
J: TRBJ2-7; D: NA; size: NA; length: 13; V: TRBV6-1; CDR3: CASSRDISYEQYF; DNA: TGTGCCAGCAGTCGGGACATCTCCTACGAGCAGTACTTC
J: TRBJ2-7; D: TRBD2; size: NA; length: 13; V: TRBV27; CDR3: CASRTSGTYEQYF; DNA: TGTGCCAGCAGAACTAGCGGGACTTACGAGCAGTACTTC
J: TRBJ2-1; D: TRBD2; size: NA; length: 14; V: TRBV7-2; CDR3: CASSLNGRVDEQFF; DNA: TGTGCCAGCAGCTTAAACGGGAGGGTAGATGAGCAGTTCTTC
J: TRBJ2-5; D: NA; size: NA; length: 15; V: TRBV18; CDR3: CASSPRQASGETQYF; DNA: TGTGCCAGCTCACCGAGACAGGCCTCCGGGGAGACCCAGTACTTC
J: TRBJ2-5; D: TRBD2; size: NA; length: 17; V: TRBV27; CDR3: CASSSIGRAGTLETQYF; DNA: TGTGCCAGCAGTTCCATCGGGAGAGCGGGGACCCTTGAGACCCAGTACTTC
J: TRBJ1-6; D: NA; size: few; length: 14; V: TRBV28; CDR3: CASSTRATNSPLHF; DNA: TGTGCCAGCAGTACCCGGGCCACAAATTCACCCCTCCACTTT
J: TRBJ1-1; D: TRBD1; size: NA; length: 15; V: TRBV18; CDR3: CASSPPGRGQTEAFF; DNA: TGTGCCAGCTCACCACCGGGGAGGGGGCAAACTGAAGCTTTCTTT
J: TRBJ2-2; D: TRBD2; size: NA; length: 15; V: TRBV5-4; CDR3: CASSLGLAGTGELFF; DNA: TGTGCCAGCAGCTTGGGACTAGCGGGGACCGGGGAGCTGTTTTTT
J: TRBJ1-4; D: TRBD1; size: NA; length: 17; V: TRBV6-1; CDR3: CASSVRPLQGTNEKLFF; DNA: TGTGCCAGCAGTGTGCGCCCGTTACAGGGGACTAATGAAAAACTGTTTTTT
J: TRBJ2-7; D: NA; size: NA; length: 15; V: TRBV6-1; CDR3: CASKFGGTNSYEQYF; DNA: TGTGCCAGCAAATTTGGGGGGACAAATTCCTACGAGCAGTACTTC
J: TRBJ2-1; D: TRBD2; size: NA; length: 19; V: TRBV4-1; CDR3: CASSQYMTSGADSYNEQFF; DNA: TGCGCCAGCAGCCAATATATGACTAGCGGGGCAGACTCCTACAATGAGCAGTTCTTC